This TCR beta chain was observed in a study of blood T cell repertoires in COVID-19. The germline V and J ends were trimmed by 1 base and 8 bases, with 12 bases remaining between them. Germline V lookup: CDR1 LGHDT, CDR2 YNNKEL (reference sequence). The CDR3 covers 14 residues. Authors' data handling: By means of reference gene primer amplification, nucleated cell counts were estimated. Assay used: immunoSEQ multiplex PCR; TCRdb lists only in-frame clones, some missing. V, J and clone size are those of that table, while D and trimming were read from the DNA. The repertoire holds roughly 290,000 clones, about 93% seen once, with roughly 7.3% in the top ten.

The V gene is TRBV3-1 (or the pseudogene TRBV3-2), the J gene TRBJ2-1; tentatively, D is TRBD2 (6 bases). Sequencing was done on a sample of peripheral blood. The sequence derives from a woman aged 30 to 39 with COVID-19, enrolled during active disease. In DNA form, the CDR3 reads TGTGCCAGCAGCCAAGCCGGGGGAGGTTATGAGCAGTTCTTC. Translating it yields CASSQAGGGYEQFF.